What follows describes a single TCR beta chain. What it binds is not known. The size of this beta chain means little, since it is a stray read in a library made for alpha chains. This entry is derived from a study of glioma-infiltrating T cells. Trimming cost V 2 bases and J 3 bases, with 17 bases left between them. The CDR3 loop spans 16 amino acids. Germline V gives CDR1 MNHEY, CDR2 SMNVEV (reference sequence). Using RNA template, CDR3s of TCR alpha and beta were amplified with iRepertoire arm-PCR. Tissue mRNA or PBMC total RNA, roughly 85-450 ng, went into one-step reverse transcription and amplification. MiXCR, run by TCRdb on the multiplex PCR reads, gives a single entry per CDR3 protein. The sample has thousands of distinct CDR3 sequences; roughly 90% are singletons. Regarding the study as a whole: Tissue and blood shared very few CDR3 sequences. Tissue-blood divergence was below expectation in non-neoplastic patients, above in gliomas.

This chain links TRBV27 with TRBJ2-7, with D perhaps matching TRBD1 (8 bases). The sequence came from a human donor with low-grade glioma or glioblastoma, undergoing nonglioma brain surgery, or in good health (not recorded which). Sequencing used glioma tissue, nonneoplastic brain tissue, or PBMCs (not recorded which). The CDR3, as DNA: TGTGCCAGCAGTTTAACTCCGGGAGGACAGGGCTACGAGCAGTACTTC. This encodes CASSLTPGGQGYEQYF.